Given below is one T cell receptor beta chain in context. Its antigen is as yet unknown. The record originates from a study of OX40 agonist ivuxolimab in advanced cancers. About the research overall: Dosing consisted of intravenous ivuxolimab at 0.01 to 10 mg/kg every 2 weeks.

Measured with immunoSEQ multiplex PCR; TCRdb has only the in-frame clones, and not every one. The profile shows under 80,000 clones, roughly 91% of them singletons. Overall study findings and caveats: Some of the nonresponding patients also showed low levels of normalized T-cell clonal expansion.

The CDR3 is made up of 14 amino acids. Germline CDR1 reads SEHNR; CDR2 reads FQNEAQ (reference sequence). With V trimmed by 3 bases and J by 2 bases, 3 bases remained unmatched. V usage is TRBV7-9 and J usage is TRBJ2-5; TRBD2 agrees at 7 bases. Sequencing was performed on CD4+ or CD8+ T cells sorted from blood, taken in a trial of the OX40 agonist ivuxolimab. This TCR derives from an adult with an advanced solid tumor such as melanoma, head and neck, liver or kidney cancer. The CDR3 spells CASSFTSAQETQYF. As DNA, the CDR3 is TGTGCCAGCAGCTTTACTAGCGCTCAAGAGACCCAGTACTTC.